The present T cell receptor beta chain was sequenced within a study of technical replicates of blood from a handful of donors. This table comes from immunoSEQ multiplex PCR, and its TCRdb copy is limited to in-frame clones, with some not included. Of about 100,000 clones in the sample, 95% to 96% are singletons; the top ten hold approximately 0.2%. Trimming took 5 bases from V and 5 from J, leaving 19 bases between them. The germline CDR1 and CDR2 sequences are SGHVS and FNYEAQ. This CDR3 comprises 15 residues. The sample consisted of T cells isolated from PBMCs. This sequence joins TRBV7-6 and TRBJ2-7, with a weak D call TRBD2 (6 bases). The receptor was isolated from a human donor in good health. The CDR3 bases are TGTGCCAGCAGCAACTCATTGGGGGGTATCAACGAGCAGTACTTC. Its protein product is CASSNSLGGINEQYF. Full variable domain (outside the CDR3, taken from reference TRBV7-6 and TRBJ2-7): GAGVSQSPRYKVTKRGQDVALRCDPISGHVSLYWYRQALGQGPEFLTYFNYEAQQDKSGLPNDRFSAERPEGSISTLTIQRTEQRDSAMYRCASSNSLGGINEQYFGPGTRLTVT.